This T cell receptor (beta chain) was identified during a study of T cell repertoires in cytomegalovirus infection. The study's findings and limits: There were HLA-C-restricted CMV-specific TCR beta clonotypes dominating the ex vivo response. Cumulative frequency (of public TCR beta family members) identified carriers of CMV plus the relevant HLA.

Comment on this clonotype: Its antigen is still unknown.

Via MiXCR, TCRdb re-called the reads, giving one row per CDR3 protein. The sample holds about 530,000 distinct CDR3 sequences, 26% seen once. CDR1 and CDR2 from the germline V gene are MNHEY and SMNVEV (reference sequence). V gave up 2 bases and J gave up 4 bases; unmatched junction bases: 10. CDR3 size: 17 residues. The material sequenced was PBMCs. The receptor was derived from a human donor in good health (CMV status not recorded). Some clones in this sample may be carry-over from other donors' samples. The chain carries TRBV27 and TRBJ2-3, with 9 bases identical to TRBD2. The CDR3 DNA reads TGTGCCAGCAGTTTAATCGGCTCAGCGGGAGGCCCAGATACGCAGTATTTT. It encodes CASSLIGSAGGPDTQYF.